This TCR beta chain derives from a study of T-cell reconstitution after alpha-beta-depleted transplantation in children. Unique molecular identifiers were used in preparing the TCRbeta library. Each CDR3 protein is one row after TCRdb ran MiXCR on the PCR reads. The table shows roughly 200,000 distinct CDR3 sequences, with about 9.5% occurring only once. The sample was PBMCs from the stem cell graft donor, taken from the stem cell graft. The TCR originated in a human donor who donated a stem cell graft to a child with acute lymphoblastic leukemia.

CDR3 sequence reads: CASSRPSVAGVGEQFF. CDR3 bases: TGTGCCAGCAGCCGACCGTCGGTAGCGGGGGTTGGTGAGCAGTTCTTC. V and J are TRBV5-4 and TRBJ2-1, with 9 bases that match TRBD2. The junction had 14 bases not matched to a gene; V was cut back by 4 bases and J by 9 bases. The CDR3 has 16 amino acids. CDR1 and CDR2 from the germline V gene are SGHNT and YYREEE (reference sequence).